This T cell receptor (beta chain) was retrieved from a study of blood T cell repertoires in COVID-19. Study-wide context: Sites across the United States, Italy and Spain contributed samples from acute and convalescent COVID-19. Sample material is recorded as cDNA or gDNA derived from T cells, B-cell-depleted T cells, or PBMCs.

Per the study methods: Amplification of reference gene primers provided the estimated nucleated cell counts. Sequencing was performed with immunoSEQ multiplex PCR; in TCRdb, only in-frame clones are kept and a portion is missing. For V, J and clone size, that table is used; D and trimming come from the DNA. The sample consists of 170,000 or so clones, roughly 90% of them appearing once. J was trimmed by 6 bases and V by 5 bases; bases with no gene match: 13. Germline V gene sequence: CDR1 SNHLY, CDR2 FYNNEI. The CDR3 is 16 residues long. The clonotype originates from a man aged 50 or older with acute or convalescent COVID-19. Sequenced: peripheral blood. The V call is TRBV2, the J call TRBJ2-1; 7 nucleotides line up with TRBD2. CDR3 amino acids: CASSRILAGGRNEQFF. Written as DNA, the CDR3 is TGTGCCAGCAGTCGAATCTTAGCGGGTGGACGCAATGAGCAGTTCTTC.